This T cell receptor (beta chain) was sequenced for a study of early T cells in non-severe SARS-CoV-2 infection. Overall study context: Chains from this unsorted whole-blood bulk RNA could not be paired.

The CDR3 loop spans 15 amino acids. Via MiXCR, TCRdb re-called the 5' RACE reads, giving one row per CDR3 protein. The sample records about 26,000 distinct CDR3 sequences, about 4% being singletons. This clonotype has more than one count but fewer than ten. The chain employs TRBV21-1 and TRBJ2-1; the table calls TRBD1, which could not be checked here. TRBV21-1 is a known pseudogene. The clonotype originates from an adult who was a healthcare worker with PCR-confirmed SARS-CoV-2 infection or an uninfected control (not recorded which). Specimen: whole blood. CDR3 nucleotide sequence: TGTGCCAGCGGCGACGGGACGCCCCCCTACAATGAGCAGTTCTTC. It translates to CASGDGTPPYNEQFF.